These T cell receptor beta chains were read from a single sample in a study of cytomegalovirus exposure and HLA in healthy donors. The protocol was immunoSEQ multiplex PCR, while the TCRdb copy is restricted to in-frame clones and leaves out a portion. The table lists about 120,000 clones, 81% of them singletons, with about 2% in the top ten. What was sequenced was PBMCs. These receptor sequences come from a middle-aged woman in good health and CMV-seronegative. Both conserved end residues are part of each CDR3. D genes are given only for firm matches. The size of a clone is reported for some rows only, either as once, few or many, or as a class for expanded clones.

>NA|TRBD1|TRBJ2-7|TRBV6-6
CASSQGQPPYEQYF
TGTGCCAGCAGCCAGGGACAGCCACCCTACGAGCAGTACTTC
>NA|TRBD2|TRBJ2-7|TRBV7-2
CASSSPAGVMSYEQYF
TGTGCCAGCAGCTCCCCAGCGGGAGTTATGTCCTACGAGCAGTACTTC
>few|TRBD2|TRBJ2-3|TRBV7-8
CASSLAGTSDSTDTQYF
TGTGCCAGCAGCTTAGCCGGGACTAGCGATAGCACAGATACGCAGTATTTT
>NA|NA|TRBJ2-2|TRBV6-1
CASSAGGQGELFF
TGTGCCAGCAGTGCCGGGGGGCAGGGGGAGCTGTTTTTT
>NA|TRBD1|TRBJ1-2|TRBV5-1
CASSEGQGYGYTF
TGCGCCAGCAGCGAGGGACAGGGCTATGGCTACACCTTC
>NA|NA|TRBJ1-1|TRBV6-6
CASSSQGLNTEAFF
TGTGCCAGCAGTTCACAGGGCTTGAACACTGAAGCTTTCTTT
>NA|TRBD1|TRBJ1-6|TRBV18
CASSLTRTGNSYNSPLHF
TGTGCCAGCTCACTCACTCGGACAGGGAATTCCTATAATTCACCCCTCCACTTT
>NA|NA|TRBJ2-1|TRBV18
CASSPRQVDEQFF
TGTGCCAGCTCACCTCGACAGGTTGATGAGCAGTTCTTC
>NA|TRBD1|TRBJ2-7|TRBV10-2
CASSITGDEQYF
TGCGCCAGCAGTATCACAGGGGACGAGCAGTACTTC
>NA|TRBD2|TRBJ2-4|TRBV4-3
CASSPKGLAGENIQYF
TGCGCCAGCAGCCCGAAGGGACTAGCGGGAGAGAACATTCAGTACTTC
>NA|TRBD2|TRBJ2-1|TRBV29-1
CSVRLAGGYNEQFF
TGCAGCGTTCGACTAGCGGGGGGATACAATGAGCAGTTCTTC
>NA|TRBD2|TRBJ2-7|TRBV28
CASSSLGLAGDYEQYF
TGTGCCAGCAGTTCCCTCGGGCTAGCGGGAGACTACGAGCAGTACTTC
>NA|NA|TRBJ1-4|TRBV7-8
CASRLTAGANEKLFF
TGTGCCAGCAGACTTACAGCGGGGGCTAATGAAAAACTGTTTTTT
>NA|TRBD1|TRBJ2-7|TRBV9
CASSVGDSSYEQYF
TGTGCCAGCAGCGTAGGGGACAGCTCCTACGAGCAGTACTTC
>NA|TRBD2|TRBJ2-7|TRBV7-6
CASSSSGRGAHEQYF
TGTGCCAGCAGCTCTAGCGGGAGGGGGGCTCACGAGCAGTACTTC
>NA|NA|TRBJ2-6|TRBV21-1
CASSKTRDRGPGANVLTF
TGTGCCAGCAGCAAAACCCGGGACAGGGGGCCTGGGGCCAACGTCCTGACTTTC
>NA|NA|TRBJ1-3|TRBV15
CATSRDIGGSGNTIYF
TGTGCCACCAGCAGAGATATCGGGGGCTCTGGAAACACCATATATTTT
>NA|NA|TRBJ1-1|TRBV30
CAWTPEGSHPFRKAFF
TGTGCCTGGACCCCGGAGGGGAGTCACCCATTCAGGAAAGCTTTCTTT